What follows describes a single T cell receptor (beta chain). What it binds is not known. The record originates from a study of Ad26.COV2.S vaccination and SARS-CoV-2 variants. Findings of the study overall: In TCR breadth and depth analyses, total T cell responses may have been underestimated.

Sequencing was performed with immunoSEQ multiplex PCR; in TCRdb, only in-frame clones are kept and a portion is missing. The sample lists about 680,000 clones; about 90% were seen once. Specified treatment: roughly 18 received Ad26.COV2.S at low or high dose, single or two shots; about 5 received placebo; per-sample allocation not given. The study sampled participants on day 63 after the first vaccine or placebo injection. The V and J ends lost 7 bases and 6 bases, in that order; junction bases with no gene match: 9. Per germline, CDR1 SNHLY and CDR2 FYNNEI. This CDR3 has 15 residues. This clonotype was obtained from a person aged 18 to 59 who received the Ad26.COV2.S COVID-19 vaccine or a placebo. The sample was peripheral blood, taken in a trial of Ad26.COV2.S vaccine versus placebo. The chain recombines TRBV2 with TRBJ1-5, with 10 bases lining up with TRBD1. CDR3 protein: CASTGGTGAVQPQHF. DNA of the CDR3: TGTGCCAGCACGGGAGGGACAGGGGCGGTTCAGCCCCAGCATTTT.